The 3 T cell receptor beta chains below were found in one sample sequenced in a study of OX40 agonist ivuxolimab in advanced cancers. Data came from immunoSEQ multiplex PCR; TCRdb stores just in-frame clones and leaves some out. The repertoire has fewer than 85,000 clones, about nine tenths of them found once; the top ten carry 6.2%. The specimen was CD4+ or CD8+ T cells sorted from blood, collected in a trial of the OX40 agonist ivuxolimab. The receptors shown here come from an adult with an advanced solid tumor such as melanoma, head and neck, liver or kidney cancer.

The genes are TRBV7-3 and TRBJ1-1; the match to TRBD1 covers 7 bases. V shed 5 bases, J shed 0 bases, and the junction held 6 bases outside the gene matches. The germline V gene encodes CDR1 SGHTA and CDR2 FQGTGA. This CDR3 has 15 residues. CDR3 nucleotides: TGTGCCAGCAGCCATCAGGGGGGAATGAACACTGAAGCTTTCTTT. Protein sequence: CASSHQGGMNTEAFF.

This clone came up a few times. V usage is TRBV19 and J usage is TRBJ2-3, with D possibly matching TRBD1 (5 bases). Germline CDR1 LNHDA, CDR2 SQIVND (reference sequence). V shed 8 bases and J shed 6 bases, with 15 bases lying between them. The CDR3 has 13 residues. DNA of the CDR3: TGTGCCAGTTCTACACCTAACAGGGATACGCAGTATTTT. It translates to CASSTPNRDTQYF.

The rearrangement uses TRBV5-1 and TRBJ1-3; tentatively, D is TRBD1 (6 bases). This CDR3 has 17 amino acids. The V end lost 2 bases, the J end lost 1 base, and 16 bases lay between the germline ends. CDR1 is SGHRS and CDR2 is YFSETQ in the germline V gene. CDR3 in DNA: TGCGCCAGCAGCTTTGACAGGTCCTATATATCTGGAAACACCATATATTTT. Translating it yields CASSFDRSYISGNTIYF.